A single sample is the source of the 25 T cell receptor beta chains below, sequenced in a study of T cell responses to AZD1222 COVID-19 vaccine. Method: immunoSEQ multiplex PCR; TCRdb's copy keeps in-frame clones and lacks some. The sample records over 100,000 clones, approximately 91% being singletons. Source: peripheral blood, taken on day 0 of AZD1222 vaccination. These receptors were collected from an adult in good health.

This chain joins TRBV30 and TRBJ1-2, with 9 bases aligning to TRBD1. Germline loops: CDR1 GTSNPN, CDR2 SVGIG (reference sequence). This CDR3 comprises 16 residues. With V trimmed by 8 bases and J by 3 bases, 16 bases remained unmatched. The CDR3 loop reads CAGTYTGTGLDYGYTF. In DNA form, the CDR3 reads TGTGCCGGGACTTACACCGGGACAGGGTTGGACTATGGCTACACCTTC.

The chain uses TRBV4-3 and TRBJ2-1; D unresolved. This CDR3 contains 15 residues. CDR1 LGHNA and CDR2 YSLEER come from the germline V gene. V was pared by 0 bases and J by 0 bases, with 6 bases between. CDR3 sequence (DNA): TGCGCCAGCAGCCAAGACAGGAACTCCTACAATGAGCAGTTCTTC. Translation: CASSQDRNSYNEQFF.

The chain is built from TRBV5-1 and TRBJ1-4, with 7 bases that match TRBD1. This CDR3 is built from 17 residues. V lost 4 bases, J lost 4 bases, and 13 bases stayed unmatched. Germline CDR1 SGHRS, CDR2 YFSETQ. DNA of the CDR3: TGCGCCAGCAGCCCCGGAGGACAGGAGCCACGTAATGAAAAACTGTTTTTT. Protein: CASSPGGQEPRNEKLFF.

This clone has a handful of counts. The chain has TRBV4-3 and TRBJ1-5, with 7 bases fitting TRBD1. This CDR3 is built from 15 residues. V dropped 2 bases and J dropped 3; count of bases not matched to a gene: 4. The germline V gene has CDR1 LGHNA and CDR2 YSLEER. This CDR3 is CASSQHRGPNQPQHF. The CDR3 DNA follows: TGCGCCAGCAGCCAACACAGGGGACCCAATCAGCCCCAGCATTTT.

V usage is TRBV4-3 and J usage is TRBJ1-1, with D hard to call. V was trimmed by 0 bases and J by 2 bases, leaving 10 bases between them. Germline CDR1 is LGHNA and CDR2 is YSLEER. This CDR3 spans 15 amino acids. The CDR3 DNA follows: TGCGCCAGCAGCCAAGATTGGCAGTACAACACTGAAGCTTTCTTT. It codes for CASSQDWQYNTEAFF.

Details on this clone: The junction differs from germline at one of its ends, possibly a read error. The rearrangement uses TRBV2 and TRBJ2-7; 9 bases are shared with TRBD2. Germline CDR1 is SNHLY and CDR2 is FYNNEI. The CDR3 sequence is 15 residues long. The CDR3 DNA is TGTGCCAGCAGGGAAGGACTAGCGAGGATTTACGAGCAGTACTTC. The encoded protein is CASREGLARIYEQYF.

The J gene is TRBJ1-2, the V gene TRBV24-1; 9 bases line up with TRBD1. Germline CDR1 reads KGHDR; CDR2 reads SFDVKD. The trim removed 5 bases at V and 6 bases at J, leaving 15 bases unmatched. The CDR3 totals 17 residues. CDR3 nucleotide sequence: TGTGCCACCAGTGGGGGATTACCGGGACAGGGTGACCATGGCTACACCTTC. This codes for CATSGGLPGQGDHGYTF.

A few counts support this clone. The rearrangement links TRBV6-5 to TRBJ1-1, with D perhaps matching TRBD1 (6 bases). The CDR3 consists of 15 residues. V was cut by 0 bases and J by 2 bases, with 10 bases left in between. CDR1 and CDR2 from the germline V gene are MNHEY and SVGAGI. For the CDR3, the DNA is TGTGCCAGCAGTTACTCCTACAGGGTTAACACTGAAGCTTTCTTT. The encoded protein is CASSYSYRVNTEAFF.

For the CDR3, the DNA is TGTGCCGCCGGGCTGCCCCAGCATTTT. Its translation: CAAGLPQHF. The chain employs TRBV19 and TRBJ1-5, with D unclear. Trimming left V 11 bases short and J 9 bases short, with 8 bases between. Germline V lookup: CDR1 LNHDA, CDR2 SQIVND (reference sequence). The CDR3 totals 9 residues.

The rearrangement joins TRBV7-2 to TRBJ2-7; possible D gene TRBD1, 6 bases. Germline V gene sequence: CDR1 SGHTA, CDR2 FQGNSA. This CDR3 has 12 amino acids. V was clipped by 10 bases and J by 4 bases, with 14 bases between them. The DNA of the CDR3 is TGTGCCACCCGAGGGACAAGTTACGAGCAGTACTTC. Translating gives CATRGTSYEQYF.

A word on this clone: Other DNA sequences from this sample encode an identical CDR3 as well. The J gene is TRBJ2-1, the V gene TRBV9; TRBD2 aligns across 8 bases. CDR3 length: 15 amino acids. Germline trimming cut 0 bases from V and 4 bases from J; bases unmatched to any gene: 3. The germline gives CDR1 SGDLS, CDR2 YYNGEE. The DNA of the CDR3 is TGTGCCAGCAGCGTAGTTGCGGGGGGTTACAATGAGCAGTTCTTC. This sequence encodes CASSVVAGGYNEQFF.

The rearrangement uses TRBV3-1 (or the pseudogene TRBV3-2) and TRBJ1-2; D uncertain. The CDR3 consists of 16 residues. Trimming shortened V by 3 bases and J by 1 base, and 15 bases separated the two germline ends. Germline V lookup: CDR1 LGHDT, CDR2 YNNKEL (reference sequence). CDR3 residues: CASSQDQISVNYGYTF. The CDR3 nucleotides are TGTGCCAGCAGCCAGGATCAAATTTCCGTTAACTATGGCTACACCTTC.

Here the CDR3 reads CASSQVEGRTLHF. Here the CDR3 DNA reads TGTGCCAGCAGCCAAGTGGAGGGGCGGACCCTCCACTTT. The chain couples TRBV3-1 (or the pseudogene TRBV3-2) to TRBJ1-6, with D tentatively TRBD1 (5 bases). Germline CDR1 reads LGHDT; CDR2 reads YNNKEL (reference sequence). V was clipped by 1 base and J by 14 bases, with 12 bases between them. This CDR3 contains 13 residues.

The chain couples TRBV9 to TRBJ2-7; possibly TRBD1 for D (6 bases). Germline CDR1 is SGDLS and CDR2 is YYNGEE. The CDR3 runs 15 residues. Trimming cost V 3 bases and J 3 bases, with 16 bases left between them. Here the CDR3 DNA reads TGTGCCAGCAGCGAGAGGGACACCTCAAACTACGAGCAGTACTTC. Translated, it gives CASSERDTSNYEQYF.

The V and J genes are TRBV6-5 and TRBJ1-2; D ambiguous. Per germline, CDR1 MNHEY and CDR2 SVGAGI. V gave up 5 bases and J gave up 7 bases, with 8 bases separating them. This CDR3 region has 11 residues. The CDR3 is CASSRWGGYTF. The CDR3 coding sequence is TGTGCCAGCAGTAGGTGGGGTGGCTACACCTTC.

CDR3 in amino acids: CASSRWGGPGTEAFF. CDR3 DNA: TGTGCCAGCAGCCGATGGGGGGGCCCCGGCACTGAAGCTTTCTTT. This rearrangement joins TRBV7-3 to TRBJ1-1; TRBD1 might be the D (6 bases). Between the trimmed V and J ends, which lost 5 bases and 4 bases, there was a span of 17 bases. CDR3 size: 15 residues. From germline, CDR1 is SGHTA and CDR2 FQGTGA.

The chain has TRBV5-1 and TRBJ2-1; D not certain. Looked up from germline, CDR1 is SGHRS and CDR2 is YFSETQ. The CDR3 runs 15 residues. The V and J ends lost 2 bases and 0 bases respectively, with 9 bases between them. CDR3: CASSFGQSSYNEQFF. DNA for the CDR3: TGCGCCAGCAGCTTCGGCCAAAGCTCCTACAATGAGCAGTTCTTC. The full variable domain, with the rest looked up from reference TRBV5-1 and TRBJ2-1, is KAGVTQTPRYLIKTRGQQVTLSCSPISGHRSVSWYQQTPGQGLQFLFEYFSETQRNKGNFPGRFSGRQFSNSRSEMNVSTLELGDSALYLCASSFGQSSYNEQFFGPGTRLTVL.

The chain links TRBV6-1 to TRBJ2-2, with a tentative D call TRBD1 (6 bases). V lost 2 bases, J lost 4 bases, and 11 bases lay in between. Germline CDR1 is MNHNS and CDR2 is SASEGT. The CDR3 covers 15 residues. The CDR3 protein is CASSEIRGPTGELFF. CDR3 nucleotides: TGTGCCAGCAGTGAAATCAGGGGACCCACCGGGGAGCTGTTTTTT.

This chain joins TRBV18 and TRBJ1-2, with 7 nucleotides matching TRBD1. Germline CDR1 is KGHSH and CDR2 is LQKENI. V lost 1 base to trimming and J lost 4 bases; unmatched junction nucleotides: 0. The CDR3 has 13 residues. CDR3 in DNA: TGTGCCAGCTCACCACGACAGGGCTATGGCTACACCTTC. Translation: CASSPRQGYGYTF. The whole variable domain, remainder taken from reference TRBV18 and TRBJ1-2, is NAGVMQNPRHLVRRRGQEARLRCSPMKGHSHVYWYRQLPEEGLKFMVYLQKENIIDESGMPKERFSAEFPKEGPSILRIQQVVRGDSAAYFCASSPRQGYGYTFGSGTRLTVV.

J is TRBJ1-1 and V is TRBV18, with 8 nucleotides matching TRBD1. The CDR3 runs to 12 residues. Germline V gene lookup returns CDR1 KGHSH and CDR2 LQKENI. V shed 6 bases and J 7 bases; nucleotides not matched to a gene: 4. The CDR3, as DNA: TGTGCCAGCTCGGCGACAGGGGTTGAAGCTTTCTTT. It codes for CASSATGVEAFF.

The rearrangement joins TRBV29-1 to TRBJ2-5, with D possibly matching TRBD2 (5 bases). CDR3 length: 14 amino acids. Per the germline V gene, CDR1 is SQVTM and CDR2 is ANQGSEA. The V end was cut by 3 bases, the J end by 4 bases, with 15 bases between. CDR3 in amino acids: CSVDSTGSGETQYF. Here the CDR3 DNA reads TGCAGCGTTGATTCCACGGGGTCGGGAGAGACCCAGTACTTC.

This chain links TRBV10-3 with TRBJ1-1, with D possibly matching TRBD1 (5 bases). The V end lost 5 bases, the J end lost 1 base, and 8 bases lay between the germline ends. The length of the CDR3 is 13 residues. The V gene's germline CDR1 is ENHRY and CDR2 SYGVKD. CDR3 DNA: TGTGCCATCAGTAATGGACAGAACACTGAAGCTTTCTTT. Its translation: CAISNGQNTEAFF.

The chain links TRBV13 to TRBJ2-6; no clear D. The V gene lost 3 bases and the J gene lost 0 bases, with 3 bases spanning the gap. In germline, CDR1 is PRHDT, CDR2 FYEKMQ (reference sequence). There are 14 residues in the CDR3. CDR3 coding DNA: TGTGCCAGCAGCTTTTACTCTGGGGCCAACGTCCTGACTTTC. This translates into CASSFYSGANVLTF.

The chain links TRBV29-1 to TRBJ1-2, with 8 bases identical to TRBD1. The V and J ends lost 3 bases and 7 bases, in that order; junction bases with no gene match: 4. CDR1 and CDR2 (germline): SQVTM, ANQGSEA. The CDR3 extends over 12 amino acids. CDR3 DNA sequence: TGCAGCGTTGATCTGACAGGGGCTGGCTACACCTTC. The encoded protein is CSVDLTGAGYTF.

The sample holds one count of this clone. The chain has TRBV28 and TRBJ2-7; TRBD1 matches at 7 bases. Germline CDR1 and CDR2: MDHEN and SYDVKM. The CDR3 totals 16 residues. The V and J ends lost 7 bases and 2 bases, in that order; junction bases with no gene match: 14. CDR3 nucleotide sequence: TGTGCCAGCACCCCGCCCCCTGGGCAGGGGGCCTACGAGCAGTACTTC. Translating gives CASTPPPGQGAYEQYF.